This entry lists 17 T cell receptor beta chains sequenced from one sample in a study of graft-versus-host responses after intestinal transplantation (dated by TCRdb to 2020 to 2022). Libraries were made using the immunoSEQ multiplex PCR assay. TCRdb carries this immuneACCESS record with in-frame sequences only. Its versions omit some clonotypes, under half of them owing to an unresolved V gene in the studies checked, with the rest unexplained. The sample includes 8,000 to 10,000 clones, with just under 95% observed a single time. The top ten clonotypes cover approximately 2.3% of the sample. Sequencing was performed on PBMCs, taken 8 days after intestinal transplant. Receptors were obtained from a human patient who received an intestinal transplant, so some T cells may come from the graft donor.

The DNA for the CDR3 is TGTGCCACCAGCAGAGGGGAGGCGACAGGGGGGAATGAAAAACTGTTTTTT. Translation: CATSRGEATGGNEKLFF. The rearrangement uses TRBV15 and TRBJ1-4; the match to TRBD1 covers 9 bases. Germline trimming cut 1 base from V and 5 bases from J; bases unmatched to any gene: 8. The V gene's germline CDR1 is LNHNV and CDR2 YYDKDF (reference sequence). This CDR3 is built from 17 residues.

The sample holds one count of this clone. The CDR3 reads CASSWGLGEGSYGYTF. The CDR3 coding sequence is TGTGCCAGCAGCTGGGGCCTAGGCGAGGGCTCCTATGGCTACACCTTC. V usage is TRBV7-8 and J usage is TRBJ1-2, with D maybe TRBD1 (5 bases). The CDR3 is 16 amino acids. CDR1 and CDR2 from the germline V gene are SGHVS and FQNEAQ. The V gene lost 4 bases and the J gene lost 4 bases, with 19 bases spanning the gap.

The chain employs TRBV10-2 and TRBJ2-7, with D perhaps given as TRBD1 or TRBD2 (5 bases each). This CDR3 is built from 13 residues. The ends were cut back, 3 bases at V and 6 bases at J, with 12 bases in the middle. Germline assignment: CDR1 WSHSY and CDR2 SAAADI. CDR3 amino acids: CASSEGESGEQYF. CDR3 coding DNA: TGCGCCAGCAGTGAAGGGGAGAGTGGCGAGCAGTACTTC.

CDR3: CASSLGGWDEKLFF. The CDR3 DNA reads as TGTGCCAGCAGTTTAGGGGGGTGGGATGAAAAACTGTTTTTT. The gene calls are TRBV28 and TRBJ1-4, with D maybe TRBD1 (5 bases). Trimming took off 2 bases at V and 6 bases at J, with 10 bases between the two ends. The germline CDR1 and CDR2 sequences are MDHEN and SYDVKM. The CDR3 has 14 residues.

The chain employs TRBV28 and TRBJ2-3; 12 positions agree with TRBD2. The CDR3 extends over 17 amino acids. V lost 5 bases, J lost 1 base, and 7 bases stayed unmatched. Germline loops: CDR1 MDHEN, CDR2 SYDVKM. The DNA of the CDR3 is TGTGCCAGCAGTCTTCTAGCGGGAGGGATCGGCACAGATACGCAGTATTTT. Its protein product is CASSLLAGGIGTDTQYF.

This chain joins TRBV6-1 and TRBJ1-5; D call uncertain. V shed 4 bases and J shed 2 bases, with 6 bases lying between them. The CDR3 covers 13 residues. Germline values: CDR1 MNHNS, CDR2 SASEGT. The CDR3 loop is CASSGSGNQPQHF. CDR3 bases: TGTGCCAGCAGTGGGTCGGGCAATCAGCCCCAGCATTTT.

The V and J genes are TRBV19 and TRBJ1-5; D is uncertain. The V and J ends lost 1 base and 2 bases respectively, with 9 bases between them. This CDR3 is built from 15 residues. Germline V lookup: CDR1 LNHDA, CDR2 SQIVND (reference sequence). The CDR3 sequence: CASSIGGLGNQPQHF. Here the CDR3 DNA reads TGTGCCAGTAGTATAGGGGGTTTGGGCAATCAGCCCCAGCATTTT.

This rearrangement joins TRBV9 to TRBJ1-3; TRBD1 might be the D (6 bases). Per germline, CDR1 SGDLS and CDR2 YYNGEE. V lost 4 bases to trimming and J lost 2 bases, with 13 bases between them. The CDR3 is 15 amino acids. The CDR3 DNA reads TGTGCCAGCAGCAAGACCGGGACAACTGGAAACACCATATATTTT. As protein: CASSKTGTTGNTIYF. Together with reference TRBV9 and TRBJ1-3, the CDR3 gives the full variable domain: DSGVTQTPKHLITATGQRVTLRCSPRSGDLSVYWYQQSLDQGLQFLIQYYNGEERAKGNILERFSAQQFPDLHSELNLSSLELGDSALYFCASSKTGTTGNTIYFGEGSWLTVV.

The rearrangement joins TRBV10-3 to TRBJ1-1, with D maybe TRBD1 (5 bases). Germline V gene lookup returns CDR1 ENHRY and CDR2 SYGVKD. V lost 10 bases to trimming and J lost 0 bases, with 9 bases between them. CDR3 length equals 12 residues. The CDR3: CATGQLNTEAFF. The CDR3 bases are TGTGCCACAGGACAACTGAACACTGAAGCTTTCTTT.

CDR3 protein: CASSRGTGAWNSPLHF. The CDR3 DNA is TGTGCCAGCAGCCGAGGGACAGGGGCTTGGAATTCACCCCTCCACTTT. The gene calls are TRBV6-6 and TRBJ1-6; 10 bases align to TRBD1. This CDR3 is built from 16 residues. Germline assignment: CDR1 MNHNY and CDR2 SVGAGI (reference sequence). V shed 6 bases, J shed 7 bases, and the junction held 9 bases outside the gene matches.

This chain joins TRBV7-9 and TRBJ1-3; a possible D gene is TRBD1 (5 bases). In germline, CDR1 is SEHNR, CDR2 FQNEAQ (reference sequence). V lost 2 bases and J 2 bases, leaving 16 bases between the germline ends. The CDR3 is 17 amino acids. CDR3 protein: CASSLPTGAKPGNTIYF. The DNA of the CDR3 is TGTGCCAGCAGCTTACCAACTGGGGCAAAACCTGGAAACACCATATATTTT.

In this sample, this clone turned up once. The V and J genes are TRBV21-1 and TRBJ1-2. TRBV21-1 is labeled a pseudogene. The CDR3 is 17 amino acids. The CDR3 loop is CASSKDYGVEKNYGYTF. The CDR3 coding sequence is TGTGCCAGCAGCAAAGATTATGGGGTGGAGAAAAACTATGGCTACACCTTC.

CDR3 nucleotide sequence: TGCGCCAGCAGCCAAGTTGGCACACCCCCGCAGTATACGCAGTATTTT. It translates to CASSQVGTPPQYTQYF. The genes are TRBV4-1 and TRBJ2-3, with D unresolved. V was clipped by 1 base and J by 7 bases, with 18 bases between them. Germline assignment: CDR1 MGHRA and CDR2 YSYEKL. CDR3 length: 16 residues.

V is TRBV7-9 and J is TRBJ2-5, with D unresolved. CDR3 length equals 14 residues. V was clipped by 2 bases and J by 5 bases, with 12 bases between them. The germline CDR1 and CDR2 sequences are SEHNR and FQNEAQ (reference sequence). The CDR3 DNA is TGTGCCAGCAGCTTAAAACAGCTAGGCGAGACCCAGTACTTC. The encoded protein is CASSLKQLGETQYF. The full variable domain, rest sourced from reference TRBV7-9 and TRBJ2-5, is DTGVSQNPRHKITKRGQNVTFRCDPISEHNRLYWYRQTLGQGPEFLTYFQNEAQLEKSRLLSDRFSAERPKGSFSTLEIQRTEQGDSAMYLCASSLKQLGETQYFGPGTRLLVL.

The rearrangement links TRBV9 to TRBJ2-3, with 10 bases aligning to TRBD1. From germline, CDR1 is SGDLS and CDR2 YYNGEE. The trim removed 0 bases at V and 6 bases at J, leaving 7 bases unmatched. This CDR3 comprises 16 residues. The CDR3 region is CASSVVDRGLQDTQYF. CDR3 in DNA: TGTGCCAGCAGCGTAGTAGACAGGGGGCTTCAGGATACGCAGTATTTT.

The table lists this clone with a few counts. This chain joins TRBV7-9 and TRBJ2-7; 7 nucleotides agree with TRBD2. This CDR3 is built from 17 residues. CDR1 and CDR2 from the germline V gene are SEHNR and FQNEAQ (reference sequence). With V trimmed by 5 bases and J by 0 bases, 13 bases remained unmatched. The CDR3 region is CASSGGDGRESSYEQYF. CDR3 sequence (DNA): TGTGCCAGCAGCGGGGGGGATGGCCGTGAAAGCTCCTACGAGCAGTACTTC. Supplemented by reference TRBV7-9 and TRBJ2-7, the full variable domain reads DTGVSQNPRHKITKRGQNVTFRCDPISEHNRLYWYRQTLGQGPEFLTYFQNEAQLEKSRLLSDRFSAERPKGSFSTLEIQRTEQGDSAMYLCASSGGDGRESSYEQYFGPGTRLTVT.

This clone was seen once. The CDR3 is CASSPWGQGARYGYTF. The CDR3 DNA reads TGTGCCAGCAGCCCATGGGGACAGGGGGCTAGATATGGCTACACCTTC. The chain recombines TRBV7-9 with TRBJ1-2, with 12 bases identical to TRBD1. The junction had 9 bases not matched to a gene; V was cut back by 5 bases and J by 5 bases. The CDR3 is made up of 16 amino acids. The germline V gene has CDR1 SEHNR and CDR2 FQNEAQ (reference sequence).